Shown below are 17 T cell receptor beta chains from a single sample sequenced in a study of regulatory T cells in long-lasting Graves disease. Time point specified: newly diagnosed GD, antithyroid drugs for less than 3 months. Construction of the TCR library relied on RNA isolated from PBMCs. HTBI primers from iRepertoire and Arm-PCR of CDR3 regions yielded the TCR beta libraries. TCRdb re-derived calls from the multiplex PCR reads in MiXCR, one entry per CDR3 protein. The table includes 550,000 to 650,000 distinct CDR3 sequences, more than 15% detected once. The same data also went into a second study, on T cells in Graves' hyperthyroidism and ophthalmopathy.

The sample consisted of peripheral blood mononuclear cells (PBMCs), taken at new diagnosis, from a patient treated with antithyroid drugs. These receptors came from a man aged 18 to 30 with Graves disease.

This clonotype was counted only a few times. This chain connects TRBV28 to TRBJ1-2, with D unresolved. This CDR3 has 11 residues. V was trimmed by 4 bases and J by 7 bases, leaving 7 bases between them. Germline loops: CDR1 MDHEN, CDR2 SYDVKM. Here the CDR3 reads CASSSWVGYTF. CDR3 nucleotide sequence: TGTGCCAGCAGTTCTTGGGTTGGCTACACCTTC.

Only a few counts were recorded for this clonotype. The CDR3 coding sequence is TGCAGTGCTACAAAATGGGAGGGGGCCGCGAACACTGAAGCTTTCTTT. Its translation is CSATKWEGAANTEAFF. The chain links TRBV20-1 to TRBJ1-1; 7 bases are a match to TRBD1. This CDR3 contains 16 residues. Germline CDR1 is DFQATT and CDR2 is SNEGSKA (reference sequence). V was clipped by 4 bases and J by 1 base; unmatched bases: 12.

This clonotype showed up many times. V gene TRBV7-9 combines with J gene TRBJ2-7; 8 bases agree with TRBD2. This CDR3 has 18 residues. Germline lookup yields CDR1 SEHNR and CDR2 FQNEAQ (reference sequence). V shed 4 bases, J shed 2 bases, and the junction held 16 bases outside the gene matches. CDR3 residues: CASSSRTGGKRGAYEQYF. CDR3 sequence (DNA): TGTGCCAGCAGCTCTAGGACGGGAGGGAAACGAGGGGCCTACGAGCAGTACTTC.

This clonotype was detected many times. The CDR3: CASSQVGQSEKLFF. Written as DNA, the CDR3 is TGTGCCAGCAGCCAGGTCGGCCAATCAGAAAAACTGTTTTTT. The chain recombines TRBV3-1 with TRBJ1-4; the D is unclear. CDR1 is LGHDT and CDR2 is YNNKEL in the germline V gene (reference sequence). CDR3 length: 14 residues. V dropped 3 bases and J dropped 8 bases, with 13 bases sitting between them.

This clonotype was observed a few times. This chain's CDR3 is CASYWTGTNTGELFF. DNA of the CDR3: TGTGCCAGCTATTGGACAGGGACGAACACCGGGGAGCTGTTTTTT. The chain has TRBV7-9 and TRBJ2-2; TRBD1 matches at 8 bases. Per germline, CDR1 SEHNR and CDR2 FQNEAQ (reference sequence). This CDR3 has 15 residues. Trimming at V came to 8 bases and at J to 0 bases, leaving 5 bases not matched to a gene.

The chain has TRBV11-2 and TRBJ1-5; D remains ambiguous. Germline assignment: CDR1 SGHAT and CDR2 FQNNGV. Between the trimmed V and J ends, which lost 5 bases and 0 bases, there was a span of 8 bases. There are 14 residues in the CDR3. CDR3 bases: TGTGCCAGCAGCCCCCTCGCTAGCAATCAGCCCCAGCATTTT. Protein sequence: CASSPLASNQPQHF. The full variable domain, rest sourced from reference TRBV11-2 and TRBJ1-5, is EAGVAQSPRYKIIEKRQSVAFWCNPISGHATLYWYQQILGQGPKLLIQFQNNGVVDDSQLPKDRFSAERLKGVDSTLKIQPAKLEDSAVYLCASSPLASNQPQHFGDGTRLSIL.

There are many counts of this clonotype. J is TRBJ2-3 and V is TRBV30; no clear D. Germline lookup yields CDR1 GTSNPN and CDR2 SVGIG (reference sequence). V gave up 0 bases and J gave up 2 bases, with 9 bases separating them. The length of the CDR3 is 14 residues. The CDR3 here is CAWSVTLFTDTQYF. As DNA, the CDR3 is TGTGCCTGGAGTGTAACCCTTTTCACAGATACGCAGTATTTT.

This clonotype came up a few times. The V gene is TRBV11-2, the J gene TRBJ2-5, with D perhaps given as TRBD1 or TRBD2 (5 bases each). This CDR3 is 15 amino acids long. The V end was cut by 0 bases, the J end by 6 bases, with 14 bases between. CDR1 is SGHAT and CDR2 is FQNNGV in the germline V gene. The CDR3 DNA is TGTGCCAGCAGCTTAGATGATGGGGGTCAGAAGACCCAGTACTTC. Its protein is CASSLDDGGQKTQYF.

In its sample, this clonotype was seen many times. The gene calls are TRBV6-2 or TRBV6-3 and TRBJ2-1, with TRBD2 matching over 7 bases. Trimming took 5 bases from V and 2 from J; bases not matched to a gene: 6. This CDR3 spans 15 amino acids. Germline CDR1 is MNHEY and CDR2 is SVGEGT. As DNA, the CDR3 is TGTGCCAGCAGTGAATCTAGCGGAACCTACAATGAGCAGTTCTTC. Amino acid sequence: CASSESSGTYNEQFF.

This clonotype came up many times. The chain joins TRBV20-1 to TRBJ2-2, with D perhaps matching TRBD2 (5 bases). V lost 1 base, J lost 2 bases, and 14 bases lay in between. In germline, CDR1 is DFQATT, CDR2 SNEGSKA (reference sequence). This CDR3 region has 16 residues. DNA for the CDR3: TGCAGTGCTAGAGTGACGGGGTCGGATAACACCGGGGAGCTGTTTTTT. It codes for CSARVTGSDNTGELFF.

The rearrangement links TRBV11-2 to TRBJ2-2; 7 nucleotides match TRBD1. The V and J ends lost 5 bases and 6 bases, in that order; junction bases with no gene match: 9. The V gene's germline CDR1 is SGHAT and CDR2 FQNNGV. The CDR3 runs 15 residues. The CDR3 here is CASSPLTGWAGELFF. CDR3 sequence (DNA): TGTGCCAGCAGCCCTTTGACAGGGTGGGCCGGGGAGCTGTTTTTT.

This clonotype was counted a few times. The J gene is TRBJ1-5, the V gene TRBV5-5; 7 bases are a match to TRBD1. Unmatched junction bases numbered 6, after V lost 3 bases and J lost 0 bases. This CDR3 comprises 16 residues. Germline assignment: CDR1 SGHKS and CDR2 YYEKEE (reference sequence). CDR3 in DNA: TGTGCCAGCAGCTGGGGACAGACTAATAGCAATCAGCCCCAGCATTTT. Its protein is CASSWGQTNSNQPQHF.

The rearrangement links TRBV9 to TRBJ1-3, with D tentatively TRBD1 (5 bases). The germline gives CDR1 SGDLS, CDR2 YYNGEE. The CDR3 has 14 residues. V gave up 3 bases and J gave up 10 bases, with 17 bases separating them. The CDR3: CASSARDGEETIYF. Here the CDR3 DNA reads TGTGCCAGCAGCGCCCGGGACGGTGAGGAAACCATATATTTT.

This clonotype was seen more than once but under ten times. The chain uses TRBV27 and TRBJ2-7; D assignment may be TRBD1 or TRBD2 (6 bases each). The V gene lost 2 bases and the J gene lost 7 bases, with 15 bases spanning the gap. The CDR3 runs 14 residues. Germline V CDR1 and CDR2: MNHEY, SMNVEV (reference sequence). In nucleotides, the CDR3 is TGTGCCAGCAGTTTAAGTCAAGGGGGAGGTGAGCAGTACTTC. Its translation is CASSLSQGGGEQYF.

This clonotype was seen at least ten times. The rearrangement links TRBV18 to TRBJ2-7; no firm D call. The CDR3 runs 13 residues. Germline V gene data show CDR1 as KGHSH and CDR2 as LQKENI. V was pared by 4 bases and J by 6 bases, with 13 bases between. CDR3 in DNA: TGTGCCAGCTCACATGAGATTAACGGCGAGCAGTACTTC. This sequence encodes CASSHEINGEQYF.

In this sample, this clonotype turned up many times. CDR3 bases: TGTGCCAGCACCCTCCGGGCCCGCTACAATGAGCAGTTCTTC. It is translated as CASTLRARYNEQFF. The V gene is TRBV12-3 or TRBV12-4, the J gene TRBJ2-1, with no clear D. The ends were cut back, 7 bases at V and 3 bases at J, with 13 bases in the middle. The CDR3 runs to 14 residues.

This clonotype occurred many times. J is TRBJ2-1 and V is TRBV11-3, with D unclear. Trimming cost V 5 bases and J 2 bases, with 7 bases left between them. Germline V gives CDR1 SGHNT, CDR2 YENEEA. The CDR3 spans 13 residues. The CDR3: CASSPRAYNEQFF. In DNA form, the CDR3 reads TGTGCCAGCAGCCCGCGAGCCTACAATGAGCAGTTCTTC. The full variable domain, its missing parts supplied by reference TRBV11-3 and TRBJ2-1, is EAGVVQSPRYKIIEKKQPVAFWCNPISGHNTLYWYLQNLGQGPELLIRYENEEAVDDSQLPKDRFSAERLKGVDSTLKIQPAELGDSAVYLCASSPRAYNEQFFGPGTRLTVL.